This T cell receptor (beta chain) was retrieved from a study of blood T cell repertoires in COVID-19. Study details: Whether acute or convalescent, the COVID-19 samples came from the United States, Italy and Spain. Sources were T cells, B-cell-depleted T cells, or PBMCs; the material itself was cDNA or gDNA.

This clone was found once. Germline loops: CDR1 DFQATT, CDR2 SNEGSKA (reference sequence). CDR3 length equals 15 residues. V trimming: 5 bases; J trimming: 5 bases; junction bases outside the gene matches: 13. Source study methods: Estimated nucleated cell counts came from reference gene primer amplification. TCRdb keeps only in-frame clones here, not all; method: immunoSEQ multiplex PCR. Clone size and V and J calls were adopted from that table, with D and trimming inferred from the DNA. The data hold some 120,000 clones, with around 78% observed a single time. Sequenced sample: peripheral blood. The receptor was isolated from a human donor in a cohort sampled during active COVID-19. This rearrangement joins TRBV20-1 to TRBJ1-2; 8 bases line up with TRBD1. CDR3 region: CSAGDLRDRKYGYTF. CDR3 nucleotide sequence: TGCAGTGCTGGTGACCTCCGGGACAGGAAGTATGGCTACACCTTC.